The clone carrying this T cell receptor beta chain was seen only a few times. Its antigen is not identified. The germline gives CDR1 MRHNA, CDR2 SNTAGT. CDR3 length: 14 residues. Trimming removed 3 bases from V and 4 bases from J, with 12 bases in between. This sample was taken from a study of shared clonotypes between healthy human individuals. The material for each subset, its genomic DNA, was split evenly across several immunoSEQ plates. Ten immunoSEQ deep assay plates held the unsorted PBMC DNA. Assay used: immunoSEQ multiplex PCR; TCRdb lists only in-frame clones, some missing. The sample shows about 480,000 clones, around 79% of them seen only once. Unsorted samples relied on about 90 million PBMCs, which served as the source of genomic DNA. Study-level findings and limits: Clonotype sharing across donors was expected to vary with sequencing depth.

The TCR was taken from a woman between 35 and 50 years old in good health. Some clones in this sample may be carry-over from other donors' samples. Sequencing input: PBMCs. This chain uses TRBV6-4 with TRBJ1-1; D is perhaps TRBD1 (6 bases). The CDR3 reads CASSEAGEGTEAFF. The DNA for the CDR3 is TGTGCCAGCAGTGAGGCAGGGGAAGGCACTGAAGCTTTCTTT.